The T cell receptor (beta chain) described here comes from a study of blood T cell repertoires in COVID-19. As for the study in general: The United States, Italy and Spain were the sources of the acute and convalescent COVID-19 samples. T cells, B-cell-depleted T cells, or PBMCs supplied cDNA or gDNA.

Original analysis: Amplification with reference gene primers provided the estimates of nucleated cell counts. The method was immunoSEQ multiplex PCR; TCRdb's version includes in-frame clones alone and lacks a portion of them. V and J calls and clone size come straight from that table; D and trimming were deduced from the DNA. The sample includes just under 150,000 clones, about nine tenths of them seen just once. Trimming at V came to 3 bases and at J to 5 bases, leaving 12 bases not matched to a gene. The CDR3 sequence is 17 residues long. CDR1 is SGDLS and CDR2 is YYNGEE in the germline V gene. The TCR was taken from a human donor in a cohort sampled during active COVID-19. The sequencing input was peripheral blood. J is TRBJ2-1 and V is TRBV9; 9 bases map to TRBD1. The CDR3 coding sequence is TGTGCCAGCAGCGGTTACAGGGGGCGAGGTAGGGACAATGAGCAGTTCTTC. It encodes CASSGYRGRGRDNEQFF.